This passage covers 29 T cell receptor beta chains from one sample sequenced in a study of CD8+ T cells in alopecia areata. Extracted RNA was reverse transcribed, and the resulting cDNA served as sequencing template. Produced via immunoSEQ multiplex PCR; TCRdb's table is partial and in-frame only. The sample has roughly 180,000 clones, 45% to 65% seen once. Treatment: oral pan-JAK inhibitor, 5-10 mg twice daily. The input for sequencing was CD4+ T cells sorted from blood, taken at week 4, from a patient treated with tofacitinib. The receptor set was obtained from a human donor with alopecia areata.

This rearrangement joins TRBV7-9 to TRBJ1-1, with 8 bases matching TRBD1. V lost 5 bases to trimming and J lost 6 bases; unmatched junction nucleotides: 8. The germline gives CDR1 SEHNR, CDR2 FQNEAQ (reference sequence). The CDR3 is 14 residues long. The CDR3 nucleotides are TGTGCCAGCAGCGTAAGGACAGGGATCCCTGAAGCTTTCTTT. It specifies CASSVRTGIPEAFF. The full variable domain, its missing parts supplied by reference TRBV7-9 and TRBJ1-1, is DTGVSQNPRHKITKRGQNVTFRCDPISEHNRLYWYRQTLGQGPEFLTYFQNEAQLEKSRLLSDRFSAERPKGSFSTLEIQRTEQGDSAMYLCASSVRTGIPEAFFGQGTRLTVV.

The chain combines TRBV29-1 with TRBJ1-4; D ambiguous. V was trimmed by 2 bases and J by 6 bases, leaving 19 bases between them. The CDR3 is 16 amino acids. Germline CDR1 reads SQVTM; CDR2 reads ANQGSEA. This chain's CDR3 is CSVELVTRRRDEKLFF. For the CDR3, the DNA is TGCAGCGTTGAACTCGTGACGCGGCGTCGTGATGAAAAACTGTTTTTT.

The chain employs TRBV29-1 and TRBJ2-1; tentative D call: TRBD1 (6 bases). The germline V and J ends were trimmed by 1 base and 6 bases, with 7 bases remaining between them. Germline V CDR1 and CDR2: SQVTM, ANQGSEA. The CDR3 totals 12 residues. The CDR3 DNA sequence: TGCAGCGTTGAAGTGACAGGCAATGAGCAGTTCTTC. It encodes CSVEVTGNEQFF.

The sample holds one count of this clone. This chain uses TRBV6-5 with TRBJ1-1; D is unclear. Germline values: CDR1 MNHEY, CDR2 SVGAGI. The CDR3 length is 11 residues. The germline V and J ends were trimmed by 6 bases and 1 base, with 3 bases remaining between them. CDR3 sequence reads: CASSRNTEAFF. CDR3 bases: TGTGCCAGCAGCCGGAACACTGAAGCTTTCTTT.

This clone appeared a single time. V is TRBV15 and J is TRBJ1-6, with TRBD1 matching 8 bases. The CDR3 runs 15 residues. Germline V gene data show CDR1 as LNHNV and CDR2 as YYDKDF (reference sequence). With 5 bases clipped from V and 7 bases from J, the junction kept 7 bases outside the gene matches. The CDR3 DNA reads TGTGCCACCAGCCCCATGGACAGGGACAATTCACCCCTCCACTTT. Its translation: CATSPMDRDNSPLHF.

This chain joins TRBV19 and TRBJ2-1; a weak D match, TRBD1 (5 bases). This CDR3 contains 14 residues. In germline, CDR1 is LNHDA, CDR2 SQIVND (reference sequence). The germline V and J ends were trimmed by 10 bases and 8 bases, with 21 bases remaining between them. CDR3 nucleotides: TGTGCCACCGCACAGGTTGCCCCCCCGGATGAGCAGTTCTTC. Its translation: CATAQVAPPDEQFF.

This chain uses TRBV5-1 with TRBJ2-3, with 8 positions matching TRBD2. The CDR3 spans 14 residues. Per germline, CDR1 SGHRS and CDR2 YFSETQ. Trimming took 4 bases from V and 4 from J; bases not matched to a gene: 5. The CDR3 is CASSPGTSADTQYF. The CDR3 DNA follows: TGCGCCAGCAGCCCCGGGACTAGTGCAGATACGCAGTATTTT.

CDR3 sequence: CASSEQGNTEAFF. CDR3 in DNA: TGTGCCAGCAGTGAGCAAGGGAACACTGAAGCTTTCTTT. J is TRBJ1-1 and V is TRBV2; D not resolved. Deletions cut 3 bases from V and 1 base from J, with 6 bases between. The germline CDR1 and CDR2 sequences are SNHLY and FYNNEI. CDR3 length equals 13 residues.

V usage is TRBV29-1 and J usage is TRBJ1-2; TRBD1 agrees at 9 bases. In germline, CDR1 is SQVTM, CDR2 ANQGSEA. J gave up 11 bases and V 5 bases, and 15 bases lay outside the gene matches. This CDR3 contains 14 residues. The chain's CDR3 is CSVMPGQGNYRYTF. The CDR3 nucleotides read TGCAGCGTTATGCCCGGACAGGGGAATTACCGGTACACCTTC.

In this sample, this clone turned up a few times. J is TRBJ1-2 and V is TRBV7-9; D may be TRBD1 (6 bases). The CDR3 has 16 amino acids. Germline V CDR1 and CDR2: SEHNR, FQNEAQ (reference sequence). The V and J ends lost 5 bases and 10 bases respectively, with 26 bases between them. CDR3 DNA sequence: TGTGCCAGCAGCCCCACCCGCACCAGGGGTGCAAATATCTACACCTTC. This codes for CASSPTRTRGANIYTF.

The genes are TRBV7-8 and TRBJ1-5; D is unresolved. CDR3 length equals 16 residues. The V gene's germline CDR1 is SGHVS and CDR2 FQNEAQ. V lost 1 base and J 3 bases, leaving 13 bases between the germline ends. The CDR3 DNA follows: TGTGCCAGCAGCTTAGGCCCGAGCAGATTCAATCAGCCCCAGCATTTT. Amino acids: CASSLGPSRFNQPQHF.

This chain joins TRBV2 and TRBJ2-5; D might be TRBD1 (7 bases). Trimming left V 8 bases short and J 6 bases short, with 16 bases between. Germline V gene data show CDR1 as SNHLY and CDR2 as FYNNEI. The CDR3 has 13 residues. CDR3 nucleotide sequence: TGTGCCAGCGAGGAGGGGGCCTTGAAGACCCAGTACTTC. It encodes CASEEGALKTQYF.

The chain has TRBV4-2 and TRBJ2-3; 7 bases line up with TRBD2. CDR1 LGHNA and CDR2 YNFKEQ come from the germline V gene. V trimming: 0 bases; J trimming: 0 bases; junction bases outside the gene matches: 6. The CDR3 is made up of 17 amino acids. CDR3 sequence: CASSQDRGGASTDTQYF. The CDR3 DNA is TGTGCCAGCAGCCAAGACCGCGGGGGAGCTAGCACAGATACGCAGTATTTT.

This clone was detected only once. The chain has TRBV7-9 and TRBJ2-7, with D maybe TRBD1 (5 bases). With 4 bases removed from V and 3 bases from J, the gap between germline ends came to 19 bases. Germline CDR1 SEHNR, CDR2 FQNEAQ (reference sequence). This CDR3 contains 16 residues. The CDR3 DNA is TGTGCCAGCAGCTCACAACTCGTAGGGGTACGCTACGAGCAGTACTTC. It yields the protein CASSSQLVGVRYEQYF. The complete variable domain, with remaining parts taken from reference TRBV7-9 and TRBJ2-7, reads DTGVSQNPRHKITKRGQNVTFRCDPISEHNRLYWYRQTLGQGPEFLTYFQNEAQLEKSRLLSDRFSAERPKGSFSTLEIQRTEQGDSAMYLCASSSQLVGVRYEQYFGPGTRLTVT.

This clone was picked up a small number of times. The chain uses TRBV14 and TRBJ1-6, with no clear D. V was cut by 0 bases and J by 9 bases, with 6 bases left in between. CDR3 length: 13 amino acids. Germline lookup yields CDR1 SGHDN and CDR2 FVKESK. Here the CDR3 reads CASSQDRGSPLHF. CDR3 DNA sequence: TGTGCCAGCAGCCAAGATCGGGGTTCACCCCTCCACTTT. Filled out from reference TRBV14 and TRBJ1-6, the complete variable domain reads EAGVTQFPSHSVIEKGQTVTLRCDPISGHDNLYWYRRVMGKEIKFLLHFVKESKQDESGMPNNRFLAERTGGTYSTLKVQPAELEDSGVYFCASSQDRGSPLHFGNGTRLTVT.

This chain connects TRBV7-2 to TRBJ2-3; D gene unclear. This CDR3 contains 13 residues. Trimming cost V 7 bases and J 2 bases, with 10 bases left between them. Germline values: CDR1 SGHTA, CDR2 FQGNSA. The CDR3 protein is CASKERNTDTQYF. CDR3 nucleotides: TGTGCCAGCAAGGAGAGGAACACAGATACGCAGTATTTT. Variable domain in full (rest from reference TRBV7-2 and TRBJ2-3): GAGVSQSPSNKVTEKGKDVELRCDPISGHTALYWYRQSLGQGLEFLIYFQGNSAPDKSGLPSDRFSAERTGGSVSTLTIQRTQQEDSAVYLCASKERNTDTQYFGPGTRLTVL.

The CDR3 region is CASSEDSQGIETQYF. Here the CDR3 DNA reads TGTGCCAGCTCTGAGGACAGCCAAGGAATTGAGACCCAGTACTTC. V and J are TRBV18 and TRBJ2-5; tentative D call: TRBD1 (6 bases). The CDR3 sequence is 15 residues long. Germline V CDR1 and CDR2: KGHSH, LQKENI. V gave up 6 bases and J gave up 5 bases, with 19 bases separating them.

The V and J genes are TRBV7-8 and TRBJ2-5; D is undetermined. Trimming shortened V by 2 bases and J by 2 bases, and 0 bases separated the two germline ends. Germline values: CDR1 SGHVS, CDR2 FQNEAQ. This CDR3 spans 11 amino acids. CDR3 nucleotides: TGTGCCAGCAGCTTACAAGAGACCCAGTACTTC. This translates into CASSLQETQYF.

The CDR3 DNA sequence: TGTGCCAGCGGTGGGGAGTCCACTGAAGCTTTCTTT. Protein: CASGGESTEAFF. The chain carries TRBV2 and TRBJ1-1; D is ambiguous. The germline V and J ends were trimmed by 8 bases and 4 bases, with 11 bases remaining between them. This CDR3 comprises 12 residues. Per the germline V gene, CDR1 is SNHLY and CDR2 is FYNNEI.

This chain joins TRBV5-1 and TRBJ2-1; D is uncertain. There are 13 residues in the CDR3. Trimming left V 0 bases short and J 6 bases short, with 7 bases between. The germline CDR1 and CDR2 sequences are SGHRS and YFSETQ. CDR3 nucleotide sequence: TGCGCCAGCAGCTTGGACAGTCTCAATGAGCAGTTCTTC. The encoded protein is CASSLDSLNEQFF.

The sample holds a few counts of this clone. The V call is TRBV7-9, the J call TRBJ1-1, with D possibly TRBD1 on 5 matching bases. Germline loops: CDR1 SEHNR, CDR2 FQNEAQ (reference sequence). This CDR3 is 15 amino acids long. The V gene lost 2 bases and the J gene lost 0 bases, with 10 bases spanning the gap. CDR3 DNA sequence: TGTGCCAGCAGCTTATCTTCGACAGTGAACACTGAAGCTTTCTTT. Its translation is CASSLSSTVNTEAFF. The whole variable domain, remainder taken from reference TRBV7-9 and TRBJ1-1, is DTGVSQNPRHKITKRGQNVTFRCDPISEHNRLYWYRQTLGQGPEFLTYFQNEAQLEKSRLLSDRFSAERPKGSFSTLEIQRTEQGDSAMYLCASSLSSTVNTEAFFGQGTRLTVV.

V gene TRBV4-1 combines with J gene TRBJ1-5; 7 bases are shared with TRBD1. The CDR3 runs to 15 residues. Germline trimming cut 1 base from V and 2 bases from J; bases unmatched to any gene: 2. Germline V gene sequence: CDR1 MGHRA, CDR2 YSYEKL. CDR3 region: CASSQGQGGNQPQHF. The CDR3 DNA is TGCGCCAGCAGCCAAGGACAGGGTGGCAATCAGCCCCAGCATTTT.

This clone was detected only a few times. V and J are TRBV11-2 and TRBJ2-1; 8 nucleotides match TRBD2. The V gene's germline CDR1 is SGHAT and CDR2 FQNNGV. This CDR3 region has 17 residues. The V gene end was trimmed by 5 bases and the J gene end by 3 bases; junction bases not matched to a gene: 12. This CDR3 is CASSQRRGGPNYNEQFF. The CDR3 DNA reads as TGTGCCAGCAGCCAACGTCGGGGGGGACCGAACTACAATGAGCAGTTCTTC.

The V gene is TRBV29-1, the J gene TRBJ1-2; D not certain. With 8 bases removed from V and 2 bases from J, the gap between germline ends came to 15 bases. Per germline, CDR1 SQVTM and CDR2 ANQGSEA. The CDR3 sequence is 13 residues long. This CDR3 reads CSINLGSNYGYTF. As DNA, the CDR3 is TGCAGCATTAACTTGGGGAGCAACTATGGCTACACCTTC.

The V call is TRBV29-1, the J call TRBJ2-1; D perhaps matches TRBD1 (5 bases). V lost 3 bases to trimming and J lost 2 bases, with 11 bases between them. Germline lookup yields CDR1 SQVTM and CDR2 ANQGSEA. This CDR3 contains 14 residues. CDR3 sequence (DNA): TGCAGCGTTGACAGGGAAGGGACCTACAATGAGCAGTTCTTC. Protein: CSVDREGTYNEQFF.

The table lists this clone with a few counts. The CDR3 nucleotides are TGCGCCAGCAGCTTGGGGGCGGTGCGGAGCGGGAGCACAGATACGCAGTATTTT. It is translated as CASSLGAVRSGSTDTQYF. The chain links TRBV5-1 to TRBJ2-3, with D possibly being TRBD2 (6 bases). CDR1 is SGHRS and CDR2 is YFSETQ in the germline V gene. The CDR3 sequence is 18 residues long. V was clipped by 0 bases and J by 0 bases, with 17 bases between them.

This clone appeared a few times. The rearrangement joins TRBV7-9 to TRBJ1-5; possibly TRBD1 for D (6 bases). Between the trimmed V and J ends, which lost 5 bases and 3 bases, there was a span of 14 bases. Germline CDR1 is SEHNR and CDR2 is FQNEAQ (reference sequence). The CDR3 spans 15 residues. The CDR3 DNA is TGTGCCAGCAGCATCCAGGGGATGGCCAATCAGCCCCAGCATTTT. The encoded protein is CASSIQGMANQPQHF. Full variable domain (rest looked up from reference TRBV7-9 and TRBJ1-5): DTGVSQNPRHKITKRGQNVTFRCDPISEHNRLYWYRQTLGQGPEFLTYFQNEAQLEKSRLLSDRFSAERPKGSFSTLEIQRTEQGDSAMYLCASSIQGMANQPQHFGDGTRLSIL.

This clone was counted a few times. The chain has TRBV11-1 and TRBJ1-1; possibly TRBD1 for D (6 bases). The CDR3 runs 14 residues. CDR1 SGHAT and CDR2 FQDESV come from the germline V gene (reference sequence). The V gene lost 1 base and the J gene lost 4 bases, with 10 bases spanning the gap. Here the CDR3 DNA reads TGTGCCAGCAGCTTAGGGGGGCGCGGCACTGAAGCTTTCTTT. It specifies CASSLGGRGTEAFF.

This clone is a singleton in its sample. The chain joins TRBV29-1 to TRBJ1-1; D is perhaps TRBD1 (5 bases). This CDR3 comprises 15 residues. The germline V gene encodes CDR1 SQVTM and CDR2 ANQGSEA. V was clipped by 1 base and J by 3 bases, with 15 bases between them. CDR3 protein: CSVEVFGTHDTEAFF. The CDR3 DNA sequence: TGCAGCGTTGAAGTTTTCGGGACGCACGACACTGAAGCTTTCTTT.